This entry concerns a single T cell receptor (beta chain). This specimen belongs to a study of blood T cell repertoires in COVID-19. Overall study context: Sample material is recorded as cDNA or gDNA derived from T cells, B-cell-depleted T cells, or PBMCs.

CDR3 length: 15 amino acids. The V and J ends lost 6 bases and 5 bases respectively, with 17 bases between them. Germline CDR1 is LNHDA and CDR2 is SQIVND (reference sequence). Generated by immunoSEQ multiplex PCR, the TCRdb table keeps only in-frame clones and is missing some. The sample consists of around 160,000 clones, roughly 88% of them appearing once. The specimen was peripheral blood. The chain has TRBV19 and TRBJ1-5; D is possibly TRBD1 (5 bases). This clonotype was obtained from a man younger than 30 with acute or convalescent COVID-19. The CDR3 region is CASRKWGGADQPQHF. CDR3 in DNA: TGTGCCAGTAGAAAATGGGGAGGGGCTGATCAGCCCCAGCATTTT.